This TCR beta chain is from a study of T-cell reconstitution after alpha-beta-depleted transplantation in children listed by TCRdb under 2016. A note on the overall study: Using TCR repertoire profiling, the study followed T-cell immune reconstitution in a quantitative way in children after TCRalphabeta/CD19-depleted allogeneic hematopoietic cell transplantation.

The method behind the library was PCR. For sequencing, an Illumina HiSeq 2500 was employed. TCR libraries were prepared with molecular barcoding, using unique molecular identifiers to normalize TCRbeta repertoire quantification. TCRdb reprocessing: public reads trimmed at Q25 with fastp, clones called with MiXCR, in-frame beta chains kept. Rows with a matching CDR3 protein are joined into one entry that keeps the most common DNA and genes. The sample data list a few hundred thousand distinct CDR3 sequences, and almost 8% of these were observed just once. The top ten hold about 9.1% of the sample. The sample's treatment or condition, from its label and the paper: allogeneic hematopoietic cell transplantation with graft depleted of TCRalphabeta T cells and CD19 B cells. TCRalphabeta/CD19-depleted allogeneic hematopoietic cell grafts were given to the transplant recipients, all of whom were children.

Overall results and qualifications from the work: The apparently early alphabetaT-cell count recovery about two months after transplant was reportedly dependent on only several hundred rapidly expanded clones derived from non-depleted graft cells. Over the following months the frequencies of hyperexpanded clones went down, and after one year T-cell counts and TCRbeta diversity were mostly credited to newly produced T cells. In some patients, the high TCRbeta diversity seen at day 60 was put down to recipient T cells and intrathymic progenitors that had survived conditioning.

In the case of this clonotype: The antigen it binds to is not known. No much larger clone is present one base from it, and per-base qualities are unavailable.

This TCR came from a female patient younger than 10 who had a stem cell transplant for Fanconi anemia, so the T cells may come from the graft donor. Here the sequenced sample was peripheral blood, taken 360 days after TCRalphabeta/CD19-depleted stem cell transplant.

The DNA sequence follows: TGTGCCAGCAGCGTCACCCGGGCCCTTATAAGCTACAATGAGCAGTTCTTC. Translated, this gives CASSVTRALISYNEQFF. Recombination connected TRBV11-1 to TRBJ2-1, with no D gene named confidently. V loses 5 bases, J loses 3 bases, and the germline ends lie 20 bases apart. Spanning cysteine to phenylalanine, the CDR3 consists of 17 amino acids. The retained sequence is limited to the CDR3, 51 bases, with the frame set at the first base. Sequences SGHAT (CDR1) and FQDESV (CDR2) are obtained from the germline V gene (reference sequence).